This entry lists 23 T cell receptor beta chains sequenced from one sample in a study of identical twins. TCRdb re-analysed the 5' RACE reads in MiXCR, keeping a single row per CDR3 protein. The table has a few hundred thousand distinct CDR3 sequences, roughly 12% seen once. These same records also appear under a second study, on yellow fever vaccine responses in identical twins.

Sequencing was done on a sample of memory (CD45RO+) T cells sorted from blood. These receptor sequences come from a woman aged 18-35 years in good health.

This clonotype showed up just a few times. The rearrangement uses TRBV28 and TRBJ1-5; tentative D call: TRBD1 (5 bases). The CDR3 totals 15 residues. Trimming stripped 5 bases from V and 6 bases from J, with 17 bases between. Germline V gene sequence: CDR1 MDHEN, CDR2 SYDVKM. This CDR3 is CASSPPGVRSQPQHF. The CDR3 nucleotides are TGTGCCAGCAGTCCCCCGGGGGTGAGGTCTCAGCCCCAGCATTTT.

The CDR3 is CASSLLGEEYEQYF. CDR3 DNA: TGTGCCAGCAGCTTACTAGGGGAGGAGTACGAGCAGTACTTC. The chain employs TRBV7-2 and TRBJ2-7; D might be TRBD2 (6 bases). The CDR3 is 14 residues long. Between the trimmed V and J ends, which lost 2 bases and 4 bases, there was a span of 12 bases. The V gene's germline CDR1 is SGHTA and CDR2 FQGNSA.

This clonotype has a count of ten or more. The germline gene is not matched at one end of the junction; a read error may be the cause. The V and J genes are TRBV12-3 or TRBV12-4 and TRBJ2-1, with 13 bases that match TRBD2. The CDR3 covers 19 residues. As DNA, the CDR3 is TGTGCCAGCACTTTACGCCTCGTGCCCGGGACTAGCGGGGACAATGAGCAGTTCTTC. This encodes CASTLRLVPGTSGDNEQFF.

This sequence joins TRBV5-1 and TRBJ2-5; 10 positions match TRBD2. The V gene end was trimmed by 3 bases and the J gene end by 5 bases; junction bases not matched to a gene: 10. The CDR3 consists of 16 residues. The germline V gene encodes CDR1 SGHRS and CDR2 YFSETQ. The CDR3 loop is CASSWGRGLASETQYF. The CDR3 DNA sequence: TGCGCCAGCAGCTGGGGGCGGGGACTAGCGTCGGAGACCCAGTACTTC.

There are a few counts of this clonotype. The rearrangement joins TRBV5-1 to TRBJ1-2; D is ambiguous. V was cut by 4 bases and J by 8 bases, with 9 bases left in between. The CDR3 totals 11 residues. Germline loops: CDR1 SGHRS, CDR2 YFSETQ. In nucleotides, the CDR3 is TGCGCCAGCAGCGTGGGTCAGGGCTACACCTTC. Translation: CASSVGQGYTF.

This chain uses TRBV10-3 with TRBJ2-7, with 7 nucleotides matching TRBD1. Germline CDR1 ENHRY, CDR2 SYGVKD. CDR3 length equals 15 residues. V dropped 6 bases and J dropped 7; count of bases not matched to a gene: 15. The CDR3: CAISKSDRLTSEQYF. In DNA, the CDR3 is TGTGCCATCAGCAAATCGGACAGGTTAACCTCGGAGCAGTACTTC.

This clonotype occurred many times. The chain couples TRBV7-9 to TRBJ2-7; 8 bases are shared with TRBD1. The germline gives CDR1 SEHNR, CDR2 FQNEAQ (reference sequence). V dropped 10 bases and J dropped 6; count of bases not matched to a gene: 5. The CDR3 is 11 residues long. The CDR3 is CATGQGGEQYF. The CDR3 DNA sequence: TGTGCCACCGGACAGGGTGGCGAGCAGTACTTC.

This clonotype was seen a few times. The chain recombines TRBV10-2 with TRBJ1-1; TRBD1 aligns across 7 bases. Germline assignment: CDR1 WSHSY and CDR2 SAAADI. This CDR3 region has 15 residues. After removal of 5 bases from V and 2 bases from J, the junction contained 8 bases not matched to a gene. The CDR3 bases are TGCGCCAGCAGTAAGAGACAGGGCGCTAACACTGAAGCTTTCTTT. Its translation is CASSKRQGANTEAFF.

J is TRBJ1-1 and V is TRBV20-1; no clear D gene. The ends were cut back, 3 bases at V and 1 base at J, with 3 bases in the middle. The CDR3 sequence is 11 residues long. CDR1 and CDR2 from the germline V gene are DFQATT and SNEGSKA (reference sequence). The CDR3 DNA reads TGCAGTGCTAGTTCGAACACTGAAGCTTTCTTT. This codes for CSASSNTEAFF.

This clonotype was observed many times. This chain connects TRBV7-9 to TRBJ2-3, with D unclear. This CDR3 region has 10 residues. Germline lookup yields CDR1 SEHNR and CDR2 FQNEAQ (reference sequence). V gave up 6 bases and J gave up 3 bases, with 1 base separating them. CDR3 nucleotide sequence: TGTGCCAGCAGGACAGATACGCAGTATTTT. It codes for CASRTDTQYF.

This clonotype was seen more than once but under ten times. The rearrangement uses TRBV7-2 and TRBJ2-7; TRBD1 matches at 10 bases. CDR3 length: 16 residues. Per the germline V gene, CDR1 is SGHTA and CDR2 is FQGNSA. With V trimmed by 5 bases and J by 0 bases, 7 bases remained unmatched. The CDR3 is CASSPGTGDPSYEQYF. The CDR3 region has the DNA TGTGCCAGCAGCCCCGGGACAGGGGATCCCTCCTACGAGCAGTACTTC.

The chain employs TRBV11-2 and TRBJ2-3; D is undetermined. V was cut by 8 bases and J by 4 bases, with 10 bases left in between. CDR1 is SGHAT and CDR2 is FQNNGV in the germline V gene. This CDR3 is 12 amino acids long. The CDR3, as DNA: TGTGCCAGCCAAACCGACTCAGATACGCAGTATTTT. Translating it yields CASQTDSDTQYF.

In this sample, this clonotype turned up a few times. The chain couples TRBV11-1 to TRBJ2-3, with 8 positions matching TRBD2. This CDR3 contains 15 residues. V lost 6 bases, J lost 4 bases, and 9 bases stayed unmatched. Germline V gene sequence: CDR1 SGHAT, CDR2 FQDESV (reference sequence). CDR3: CASRKRGGRPDTQYF. CDR3 DNA sequence: TGTGCCAGCAGAAAACGGGGGGGCCGGCCAGATACGCAGTATTTT.

This clonotype showed up many times. This rearrangement joins TRBV12-3 or TRBV12-4 to TRBJ2-3; 10 bases line up with TRBD1. V shed 4 bases and J 4 bases; nucleotides not matched to a gene: 5. The CDR3 is 15 amino acids. CDR3 DNA: TGTGCCAGCAGTTCTCGACAGGGGGCCTCAGATACGCAGTATTTT. It specifies CASSSRQGASDTQYF.

The V and J genes are TRBV18 and TRBJ2-5; D not resolved. The CDR3 consists of 13 residues. Trimming shortened V by 2 bases and J by 5 bases, and 9 bases separated the two germline ends. In germline, CDR1 is KGHSH, CDR2 LQKENI. For the CDR3, the DNA is TGTGCCAGCTCACCAGGAATTTCCGAGACCCAGTACTTC. Residues: CASSPGISETQYF.

A few counts support this clonotype. The CDR3 reads CRIAARRGNEQFF. The DNA of the CDR3 is TGCAGGATAGCGGCCCGCCGGGGGAATGAGCAGTTCTTC. The chain couples TRBV20-1 to TRBJ2-1; a possible D gene is TRBD2 (6 bases). CDR1 is DFQATT and CDR2 is SNEGSKA in the germline V gene (reference sequence). The CDR3 is 13 residues long.

V and J are TRBV20-1 and TRBJ2-1; the D is unclear. With 2 bases removed from V and 4 bases from J, the gap between germline ends came to 12 bases. Germline CDR1 reads DFQATT; CDR2 reads SNEGSKA (reference sequence). The CDR3 sequence is 14 residues long. CDR3 nucleotide sequence: TGCAGTGCTAGAAGGACCGACGGGTACAATGAGCAGTTCTTC. Amino acid sequence: CSARRTDGYNEQFF.

The chain recombines TRBV5-1 with TRBJ2-1; D is undetermined. The CDR3 is 13 residues long. Trimming pared 0 bases from V and 8 bases from J, leaving 9 bases between. Germline CDR1 reads SGHRS; CDR2 reads YFSETQ. CDR3 residues: CASSLEVVYEQFF. The CDR3 coding sequence is TGCGCCAGCAGCTTGGAGGTGGTCTATGAGCAGTTCTTC.

This clonotype was seen at least ten times. V is TRBV25-1 and J is TRBJ2-5, with D tentatively TRBD1 (6 bases). The CDR3 sequence is 15 residues long. Per germline, CDR1 MGHDK and CDR2 SYGVNS. The V and J ends lost 3 bases and 4 bases respectively, with 15 bases between them. CDR3 protein: CASSDTDRKRETQYF. The CDR3 bases are TGTGCCAGCAGTGACACGGACAGAAAAAGAGAGACCCAGTACTTC.

This chain uses TRBV20-1 with TRBJ2-4; D possibly matches TRBD1 or TRBD2 (6 bases each). The CDR3 sequence is 16 residues long. Looked up from germline, CDR1 is DFQATT and CDR2 is SNEGSKA (reference sequence). The germline V and J ends were trimmed by 0 bases and 0 bases, with 12 bases remaining between them. The CDR3 region has the DNA TGCAGTGCTAGAGACCGGGGGCTCCTAGCCAAAAACATTCAGTACTTC. Amino acid sequence: CSARDRGLLAKNIQYF.

This clonotype was recorded a few times. The V call is TRBV6-2 or TRBV6-3, the J call TRBJ2-7; D is possibly TRBD2 (5 bases). This CDR3 is 12 amino acids long. Germline loops: CDR1 MNHEY, CDR2 SVGEGT. V was shortened by 8 bases and J by 4 bases, with 12 bases between the two germline ends. The CDR3 reads CASSRSGYEQYF. The CDR3, as DNA: TGTGCCAGCTCACGCAGCGGTTACGAGCAGTACTTC.

The CDR3 DNA reads TGTGCCAGCAGTTTGAAGTTCTCTGGGGCCAACGTCCTGACTTTC. As protein: CASSLKFSGANVLTF. The chain joins TRBV28 to TRBJ2-6; D not resolved. V was cut by 3 bases and J by 0 bases, with 6 bases left in between. The CDR3 length is 15 residues. CDR1 MDHEN and CDR2 SYDVKM come from the germline V gene.

A few counts support this clonotype. For the CDR3, the DNA is TGCAGTGCCCATAGCGCTAGCTCCTACGCCTCCTACAATGAGCAGTTCTTC. Protein: CSAHSASSYASYNEQFF. The V and J genes are TRBV20-1 and TRBJ2-1; perhaps TRBD2 as D (5 bases). The germline V and J ends were trimmed by 6 bases and 0 bases, with 21 bases remaining between them. Per germline, CDR1 DFQATT and CDR2 SNEGSKA (reference sequence). This CDR3 comprises 17 residues.